Listed below are T cell receptor beta chains from one sample, sequenced in a study of T cell responses to AZD1222 COVID-19 vaccine. Sequencing used immunoSEQ multiplex PCR; TCRdb keeps in-frame clones, though not all of them. The sample shows 150,000 to 200,000 clones, around nine tenths of them seen only once. The sequencing here drew on peripheral blood, taken 28 days after the second AZD1222 dose. These receptor sequences come from an adult who received the AZD1222 COVID-19 vaccine. CDR3s include the opening cysteine and the closing phenylalanine or tryptophan. Fields, in order: V gene, clone size, D gene, J gene, CDR3 protein, CDR3 DNA. The D gene is left open where the match is weak. The listing skips clone size in some rows; elsewhere it reads once, few, many or a size class.

V gene: TRBV30; clone size: NA; D gene: TRBD1; J gene: TRBJ2-7; CDR3 protein: CAWRIPTGGYYEQYF; CDR3 DNA: TGTGCCTGGAGGATTCCCACAGGGGGCTACTACGAGCAGTACTTC
V gene: TRBV5-1; clone size: NA; D gene: NA; J gene: TRBJ2-5; CDR3 protein: CASSPGVGRSQETQYF; CDR3 DNA: TGCGCCAGCAGCCCTGGGGTAGGACGGTCCCAAGAGACCCAGTACTTC
V gene: TRBV20-1; clone size: NA; D gene: NA; J gene: TRBJ2-2; CDR3 protein: CSASPRGRDTGELFF; CDR3 DNA: TGCAGTGCTAGTCCCAGAGGGCGGGACACCGGGGAGCTGTTTTTT
V gene: TRBV29-1; clone size: NA; D gene: NA; J gene: TRBJ1-1; CDR3 protein: CSVGLNTEAFF; CDR3 DNA: TGCAGCGTTGGGTTGAACACTGAAGCTTTCTTT
V gene: TRBV7-2; clone size: NA; D gene: TRBD1; J gene: TRBJ2-5; CDR3 protein: CASSLARSLGQGETQYF; CDR3 DNA: TGTGCCAGCAGCTTAGCTAGATCTCTCGGACAGGGAGAGACCCAGTACTTC
V gene: TRBV6-2/TRBV6-3; clone size: NA; D gene: NA; J gene: TRBJ2-5; CDR3 protein: CASSYYQSATQYF; CDR3 DNA: TGTGCCAGCAGTTACTATCAGTCTGCGACCCAGTACTTC
V gene: TRBV7-2; clone size: once; D gene: NA; J gene: TRBJ2-7; CDR3 protein: CASSPSSSYEQYF; CDR3 DNA: TGTGCCAGCAGCCCCTCATCCTCCTACGAGCAGTACTTC
V gene: TRBV29-1; clone size: NA; D gene: NA; J gene: TRBJ2-2; CDR3 protein: CSGRRGGNTGELFF; CDR3 DNA: TGCAGCGGGCGAAGGGGGGGGAACACCGGGGAGCTGTTTTTT
V gene: TRBV19; clone size: NA; D gene: NA; J gene: TRBJ2-3; CDR3 protein: CASGRETQYF; CDR3 DNA: TGTGCCAGTGGACGCGAGACGCAGTATTTT
V gene: TRBV28; clone size: NA; D gene: NA; J gene: TRBJ2-7; CDR3 protein: CASSYGQYEQYF; CDR3 DNA: TGTGCCAGCAGTTACGGCCAGTACGAGCAGTACTTC
V gene: TRBV5-1; clone size: NA; D gene: TRBD2; J gene: TRBJ2-7; CDR3 protein: CASSLGLAGIYEQYF; CDR3 DNA: TGCGCCAGCAGCTTGGGACTAGCGGGGATCTACGAGCAGTACTTC
V gene: TRBV12-3/TRBV12-4; clone size: few; D gene: NA; J gene: TRBJ2-6; CDR3 protein: CASRQAGANVLTF; CDR3 DNA: TGTGCCAGCCGACAGGCTGGGGCCAACGTCCTGACTTTC
V gene: TRBV11-1; clone size: NA; D gene: TRBD1; J gene: TRBJ2-3; CDR3 protein: CASSLGQGTDTQYF; CDR3 DNA: TGTGCCAGCAGCCTGGGACAGGGAACAGATACGCAGTATTTT
V gene: TRBV2; clone size: NA; D gene: TRBD2; J gene: TRBJ2-3; CDR3 protein: CASSVRTSADTQYF; CDR3 DNA: TGTGCCAGCAGTGTCAGGACTAGCGCAGATACGCAGTATTTT
V gene: TRBV4-3; clone size: NA; D gene: NA; J gene: TRBJ1-2; CDR3 protein: CASSQDRGLYGYTF; CDR3 DNA: TGCGCCAGCAGCCAAGACAGAGGGCTCTATGGCTACACCTTC
V gene: TRBV19; clone size: NA; D gene: NA; J gene: TRBJ2-7; CDR3 protein: CASTVTGSSYEQYF; CDR3 DNA: TGTGCCAGTACTGTCACAGGGAGCTCCTACGAGCAGTACTTC
V gene: TRBV6-5; clone size: NA; D gene: TRBD1; J gene: TRBJ2-7; CDR3 protein: CASSYSRGPPTYEQYF; CDR3 DNA: TGTGCCAGCAGTTACTCGAGGGGGCCACCTACCTACGAGCAGTACTTC
V gene: TRBV5-1; clone size: NA; D gene: TRBD1; J gene: TRBJ1-6; CDR3 protein: CASSFLWTGGSPLHF; CDR3 DNA: TGCGCCAGCAGCTTTCTGTGGACAGGGGGTTCACCCCTCCACTTT
V gene: TRBV29-1; clone size: NA; D gene: NA; J gene: TRBJ2-2; CDR3 protein: CSVRGTNTGELFF; CDR3 DNA: TGCAGCGTTAGGGGAACGAACACCGGGGAGCTGTTTTTT
V gene: TRBV5-1; clone size: NA; D gene: TRBD1; J gene: TRBJ2-7; CDR3 protein: CASSSDPGQGSYEQYF; CDR3 DNA: TGCGCCAGCAGCTCGGACCCGGGACAGGGCTCCTACGAGCAGTACTTC
V gene: TRBV6-5; clone size: NA; D gene: NA; J gene: TRBJ1-2; CDR3 protein: CASSSGLGDNGYTF; CDR3 DNA: TGTGCCAGCAGTTCCGGGTTGGGAGATAATGGCTACACCTTC
V gene: TRBV3-1/TRBV3-2; clone size: once; D gene: TRBD1; J gene: TRBJ1-1; CDR3 protein: CASSQAGQVGTEAFF; CDR3 DNA: TGTGCCAGCAGCCAAGCGGGACAGGTTGGGACTGAAGCTTTCTTT